This T cell receptor beta chain is from a study of blood T cell repertoires in COVID-19. TCRdb's table, derived via immunoSEQ multiplex PCR, lists solely in-frame clones and lacks some. The repertoire holds some 390,000 clones, with 85% to 90% as singletons. The CDR3 contains 12 residues. The germline CDR1 and CDR2 sequences are LNHDA and SQIVND (reference sequence). Trimming left V 6 bases short and J 9 bases short, with 12 bases between. Self-reported history from a screening survey and questionnaire set each donor's cohort. The sample taken for sequencing was PBMCs or T cells enriched from blood (not recorded which). This TCR came from a man aged 30 to 45 who had recovered from COVID-19. V and J are TRBV19 and TRBJ1-3, with D perhaps matching TRBD1 (5 bases). Here the CDR3 reads CASRTGTGTIYF. CDR3 in DNA: TGTGCCAGTAGAACAGGTACAGGCACCATATATTTT.